This T cell receptor (beta chain) is drawn from a study of long-term antiretroviral therapy in people with HIV. Sequencing used immunoSEQ v3.0 at survey level. Target depth was about 35,000-50,000 T-cell genomes per sample. The protocol was immunoSEQ multiplex PCR, while the TCRdb copy is restricted to in-frame clones and leaves out a portion. Of fewer than 25,000 clones in the sample, approximately 83% were seen once. Between the trimmed V and J ends, which lost 5 bases and 2 bases, there was a span of 12 bases. Germline CDR1 is SGHVS and CDR2 is FQNEAQ. CDR3 length: 14 amino acids. In regard to this clone: Its antigen is currently unknown.

Every one of the donors gave at least one pre-ART PBMC sample and at least two post-ART PBMC samples. Overall study results and limits: Pre-ART expanded TRB clones stayed dominant throughout, though often decreasing after ART.

The source material was unsorted PBMCs, sampled 1.2 years after starting antiretroviral therapy. The source of this sequence is a man aged 45-65 years with HIV. The rearrangement links TRBV7-8 to TRBJ1-1; weak D call: TRBD1 (6 bases). CDR3 DNA: TGTGCCAGCAGCCTCACAGGGCGAAACACTGAAGCTTTCTTT. Residues: CASSLTGRNTEAFF.